This TCR beta chain was profiled in a study of response to subunit inactivated influenza vaccine. Only a few counts were recorded for this clonotype. The antigen remains unidentified. TCRdb analysed the RT-PCR reads with MiXCR anew, one entry per CDR3 protein. The data contain roughly 160,000 distinct CDR3 sequences, about 10% of them singletons. The CDR3 is 13 amino acids. After removal of 8 bases from V and 3 bases from J, the junction contained 6 bases not matched to a gene. Whole-study findings and limits: New T cells are recruited in small numbers by each seasonal influenza vaccination, according to the authors' suggestion.

The chain employs TRBV12-3 or TRBV12-4 and TRBJ1-1; 7 bases fit TRBD1. The source of this sequence is a man between 45 and 75 years old who received an inactivated influenza vaccine. The sequencing used CD8+ T cells sorted from PBMCs, collected around 2 years after vaccination. The CDR3 is CASWGQWYTEAFF. For the CDR3, the DNA is TGTGCCAGCTGGGGACAGTGGTACACTGAAGCTTTCTTT.